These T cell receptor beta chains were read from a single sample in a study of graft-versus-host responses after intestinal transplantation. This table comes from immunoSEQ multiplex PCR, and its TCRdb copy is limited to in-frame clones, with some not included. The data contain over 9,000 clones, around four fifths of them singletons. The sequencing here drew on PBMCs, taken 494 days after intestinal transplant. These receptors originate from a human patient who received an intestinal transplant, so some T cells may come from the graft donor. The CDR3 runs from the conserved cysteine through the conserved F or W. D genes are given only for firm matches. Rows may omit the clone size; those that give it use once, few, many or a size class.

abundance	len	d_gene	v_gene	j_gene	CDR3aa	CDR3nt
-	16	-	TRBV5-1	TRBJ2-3	CASSGGPSRFTDTQYF	TGCGCCAGCAGCGGAGGACCTTCCCGCTTCACAGATACGCAGTATTTT
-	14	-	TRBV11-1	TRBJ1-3	CASRRDRFGNTIYF	TGTGCCAGCAGACGCGACAGGTTCGGAAACACCATATATTTT
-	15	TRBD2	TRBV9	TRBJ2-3	CASSALGGSTDTQYF	TGTGCCAGCAGCGCCCTGGGGGGGAGCACAGATACGCAGTATTTT
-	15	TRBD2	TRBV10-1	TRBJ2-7	CASSEGVAGRDEQYF	TGCGCCAGCAGTGAGGGGGTAGCGGGGCGGGACGAGCAGTACTTC
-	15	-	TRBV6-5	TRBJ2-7	CASSYSDNPADEQYF	TGTGCCAGCAGTTACTCTGACAACCCAGCAGACGAGCAGTACTTC
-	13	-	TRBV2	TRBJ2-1	CASSRGAGNEQFF	TGTGCCAGCAGTAGGGGGGCTGGGAATGAGCAGTTCTTC
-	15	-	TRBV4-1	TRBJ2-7	CASSQTLTGVYEQYF	TGCGCCAGCAGCCAGACCCTGACGGGAGTCTACGAGCAGTACTTC
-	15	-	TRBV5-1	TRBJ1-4	CASSSGEGIGEKLFF	TGCGCCAGCAGCTCGGGGGAAGGGATAGGTGAAAAACTGTTTTTT
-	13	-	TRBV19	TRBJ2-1	CASSIGSYNEQFF	TGTGCCAGTAGTATAGGGTCCTACAATGAGCAGTTCTTC
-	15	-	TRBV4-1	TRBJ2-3	CASSQEETDTDTQYF	TGCGCCAGCAGCCAAGAGGAGACAGACACAGATACGCAGTATTTT
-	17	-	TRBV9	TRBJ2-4	CASSVVRDTRAKNIQYF	TGTGCCAGCAGCGTAGTTCGTGACACCCGAGCCAAAAACATTCAGTACTTC
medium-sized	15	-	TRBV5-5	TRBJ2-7	CASSLMSGLGDEQYF	TGTGCCAGCAGCTTGATGTCAGGGTTAGGAGACGAGCAGTACTTC
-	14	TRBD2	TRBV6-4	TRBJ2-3	CASSDSGLADTQYF	TGTGCCAGCAGTGACTCGGGACTAGCAGATACGCAGTATTTT
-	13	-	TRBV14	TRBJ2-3	CASSQRDHPLQYF	TGTGCCAGCAGCCAACGGGACCATCCCCTGCAGTATTTT
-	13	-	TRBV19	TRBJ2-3	CASSGTSTDTQYF	TGTGCCAGTAGTGGGACTAGCACAGATACGCAGTATTTT
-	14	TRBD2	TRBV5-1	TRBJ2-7	CASSSRTSVYEQYF	TGCGCCAGCAGCTCCCGCACTAGCGTCTACGAGCAGTACTTC
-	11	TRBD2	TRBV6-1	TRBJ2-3	CASRGGDTQYF	TGTGCCAGCAGGGGGGGGGATACGCAGTATTTT
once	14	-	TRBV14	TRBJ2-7	CASSLRAFTHEQYF	TGTGCCAGCAGCCTACGGGCCTTCACGCACGAGCAGTACTTC
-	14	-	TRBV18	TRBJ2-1	CASSPLADYNEQFF	TGTGCCAGCTCACCACTGGCAGACTACAATGAGCAGTTCTTC
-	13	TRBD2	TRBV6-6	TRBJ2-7	CASSYRGRNEQYF	TGTGCCAGCAGTTACCGCGGGAGAAACGAGCAGTACTTC
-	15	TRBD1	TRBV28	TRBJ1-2	CASSSLGTVAYGYTF	TGTGCCAGCAGTTCACTCGGGACAGTAGCCTATGGCTACACCTTC
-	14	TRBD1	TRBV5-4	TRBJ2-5	CASSPGTGGEAQYF	TGTGCCAGCAGTCCCGGGACAGGGGGAGAGGCCCAGTACTTC
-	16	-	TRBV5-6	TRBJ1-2	CASSPGGAGDRYGYTF	TGTGCCAGCAGCCCCGGAGGAGCAGGGGACCGCTATGGCTACACCTTC
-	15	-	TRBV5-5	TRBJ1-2	CASSLVNWGLHGYTF	TGTGCCAGCAGCTTGGTGAATTGGGGTCTGCATGGCTACACCTTC
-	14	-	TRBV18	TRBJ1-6	CASSLGKYNSPLHF	TGTGCCAGCTCACTGGGAAAATATAATTCACCCCTCCACTTT
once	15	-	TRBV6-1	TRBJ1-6	CASSQLPGGNSPLHF	TGTGCCAGCAGCCAACTGCCGGGTGGCAATTCACCCCTCCACTTT
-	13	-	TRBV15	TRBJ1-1	CATSRVQNTEAFF	TGTGCCACCAGCAGAGTCCAGAACACTGAAGCTTTCTTT
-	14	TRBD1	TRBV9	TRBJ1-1	CASSVGGGGTEAFF	TGTGCCAGCAGCGTAGGAGGGGGCGGCACTGAAGCTTTCTTT
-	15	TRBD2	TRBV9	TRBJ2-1	CASSNTGTSGSEQFF	TGTGCCAGCAGCAACACCGGGACTAGCGGGAGTGAGCAGTTCTTC
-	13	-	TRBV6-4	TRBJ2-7	CASSDSITGEQYF	TGTGCCAGCAGTGACTCGATAACAGGCGAGCAGTACTTC
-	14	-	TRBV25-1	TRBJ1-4	CASSGRTSNEKLFF	TGTGCCAGCAGTGGTCGGACATCTAATGAAAAACTGTTTTTT
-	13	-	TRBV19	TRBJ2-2	CASSTSGTGELFF	TGTGCCAGTAGCACATCGGGGACCGGGGAGCTGTTTTTT
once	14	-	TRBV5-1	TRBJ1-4	CASSLTTTNEKLFF	TGCGCCAGCAGCTTGACAACAACTAATGAAAAACTGTTTTTT
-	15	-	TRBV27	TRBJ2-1	CASSKKSEGYNEQFF	TGTGCCAGCAGTAAGAAGAGCGAGGGGTACAATGAGCAGTTCTTC
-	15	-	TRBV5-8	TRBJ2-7	CASSLGGIGSYEQYF	TGTGCCAGCAGCTTGGGGGGGATCGGATCCTACGAGCAGTACTTC
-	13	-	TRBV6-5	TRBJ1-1	CASSYRGSTEAFF	TGTGCCAGCAGTTACAGGGGGAGCACTGAAGCTTTCTTT
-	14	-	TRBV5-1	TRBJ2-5	CASSLLDFQETQYF	TGCGCCAGCAGCCTACTGGACTTTCAAGAGACCCAGTACTTC
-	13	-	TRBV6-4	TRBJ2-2	CASSEGDTGELFF	TGTGCCAGCAGTGAGGGGGACACCGGGGAGCTGTTTTTT
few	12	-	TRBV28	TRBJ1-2	CASSTTGYGYTF	TGTGCCAGCAGCACAACAGGGTATGGCTACACCTTC
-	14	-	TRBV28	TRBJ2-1	CASSQAGSYNEQFF	TGTGCCAGCAGCCAAGCGGGCTCCTACAATGAGCAGTTCTTC
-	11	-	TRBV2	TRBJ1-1	CASKYNTEAFF	TGTGCCTCTAAATATAACACTGAAGCTTTCTTT
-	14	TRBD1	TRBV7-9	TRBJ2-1	CASSPGQGRDEQFF	TGTGCCAGCAGCCCGGGACAGGGGAGGGATGAGCAGTTCTTC
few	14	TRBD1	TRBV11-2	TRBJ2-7	CASSADRGPYEQYF	TGTGCCAGCAGCGCGGACAGGGGACCCTACGAGCAGTACTTC
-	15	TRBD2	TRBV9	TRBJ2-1	CASSVSGSSYNEQFF	TGTGCCAGCAGCGTCAGCGGGAGCTCCTACAATGAGCAGTTCTTC
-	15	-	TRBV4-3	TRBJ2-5	CASSRRVTPQETQYF	TGCGCCAGCAGCCGCCGGGTGACCCCCCAAGAGACCCAGTACTTC
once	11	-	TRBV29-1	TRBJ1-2	CSVDKNYGYTF	TGCAGCGTTGACAAAAACTATGGCTACACCTTC
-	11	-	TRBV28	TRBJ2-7	CASSLFYEQYF	TGTGCCAGCAGTTTGTTCTACGAGCAGTACTTC
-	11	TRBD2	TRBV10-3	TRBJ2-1	CATGTTNEQFF	TGTGCCACCGGGACTACCAATGAGCAGTTCTTC
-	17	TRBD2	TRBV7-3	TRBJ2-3	CASSPGTSGLSTDTQYF	TGTGCCAGCAGCCCCGGGACTAGCGGGCTGAGCACAGATACGCAGTATTTT
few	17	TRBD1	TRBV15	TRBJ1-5	CATSTRDRGGSNQPQHF	TGTGCCACCAGCACCCGGGACAGGGGGGGTAGCAATCAGCCCCAGCATTTT
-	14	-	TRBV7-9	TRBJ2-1	CASSLWTDYNEQFF	TGTGCCAGCAGCTTATGGACAGATTACAATGAGCAGTTCTTC
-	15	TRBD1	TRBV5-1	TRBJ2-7	CASSARDRALYEQYF	TGCGCCAGCAGCGCCCGGGACAGGGCTCTCTACGAGCAGTACTTC
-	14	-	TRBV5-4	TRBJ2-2	CASSQGEETGELFF	TGTGCCAGCAGCCAGGGGGAGGAGACCGGGGAGCTGTTTTTT
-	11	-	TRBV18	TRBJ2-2	CASSLSGELFF	TGTGCCAGCTCACTTTCCGGGGAGCTGTTTTTT
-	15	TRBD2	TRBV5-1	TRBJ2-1	CASRLPGGGNNEQFF	TGCGCCAGCAGATTACCGGGAGGTGGCAACAATGAGCAGTTCTTC
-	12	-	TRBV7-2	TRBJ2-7	CASSPGPYEQYF	TGTGCCAGCAGCCCGGGACCCTACGAGCAGTACTTC
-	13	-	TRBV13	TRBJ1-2	CASSLREPYGYTF	TGTGCCAGCAGCTTAAGGGAGCCCTATGGCTACACCTTC
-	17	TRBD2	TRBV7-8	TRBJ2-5	CASSPTTLAGYQETQYF	TGTGCCAGCAGCCCAACTACGTTAGCGGGGTACCAAGAGACCCAGTACTTC
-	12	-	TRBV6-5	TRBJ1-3	CASVSFRNTIYF	TGTGCAAGTGTGTCCTTCAGAAACACCATATATTTT
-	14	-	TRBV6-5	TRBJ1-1	CASSYSGARTEAFF	TGTGCCAGCAGTTACTCGGGGGCGCGCACTGAAGCTTTCTTT